The rows below give T cell receptor beta chains drawn from one sample of a study of cytomegalovirus exposure and HLA in healthy donors. Sequenced by immunoSEQ multiplex PCR; TCRdb stores in-frame clones only, minus some. The data contain more than 85,000 clones, roughly 82% of them seen just once; the ten biggest clones take up about 1.2%. The sequencing sample was made of PBMCs. Source of these receptors: a woman between 18 and 29 years old in good health and CMV-seronegative. Each CDR3 is given without its conserved first and last residue. Fields, in order: J gene, V gene, CDR3 protein.

TRBJ2-3 TRBV9 ASSVGPGTFTDTQY
TRBJ2-2 TRBV7-9 SSSPLGGELF
TRBJ2-3 TRBV10-3 AIKQGGEADTQY
TRBJ1-1 TRBV2 ASSEKWGGTEAF
TRBJ1-4 TRBV19 ASSPTGSNEKLF
TRBJ2-1 TRBV10-3 AIGGGSGVTAEQF
TRBJ2-3 TRBV7-9 ASSSRGGSTDTQY
TRBJ1-6 TRBV28 ASSLASLRVGNSPLH
TRBJ2-1 TRBV7-2 ASSLVGLGEQF
TRBJ2-6 TRBV7-3 ASSSGRGRSGANVLT
TRBJ2-5 TRBV28 ASSSWTVLDETQY
TRBJ2-1 TRBV19 ASSIGRLAPSSYNEQF
TRBJ1-5 TRBV6-6 ASRIQGVNQPQH
TRBJ2-5 TRBV5-6 ASSLILETQY
TRBJ2-1 TRBV7-2 ASSGTMQPYNEQF
TRBJ1-1 TRBV20-1 SARRNTEAF
TRBJ1-6 TRBV9 ASSATGRASSYNSPLH
TRBJ1-1 TRBV6-5 ASSYSFYGDTEAF
TRBJ1-6 TRBV5-1 ASSLGQTNSPLH
TRBJ2-6 TRBV7-9 SSSYRDKFSGANVLT
NA TRBV28 ASSGLAEYYEQY
TRBJ2-1 TRBV7-9 ASSSLAGGRDEQF
TRBJ1-1 TRBV9 ASSLIPGVSGENTEAF
TRBJ2-2 TRBV2 ASSEAGQDTGELF
TRBJ2-4 TRBV5-1 ASSSLSDTNNIQY
TRBJ2-7 TRBV5-1 ASNGGTGVYEQY
TRBJ2-2 TRBV11-2 ASSLGQATGELF
TRBJ1-2 TRBV5-6 ASSFPRGYGYT
TRBJ2-5 TRBV7-2 ASSLGASGRSRETQY
TRBJ2-1 TRBV4-3 ASSQDRLAGYNEQF
TRBJ1-4 TRBV5-4 ASSPDRGRLGKLF
TRBJ2-7 TRBV30 AWRILPTGSYEQY
TRBJ2-3 TRBV2 ATHPLPWGEGVKEDTQY
TRBJ1-2 TRBV5-6 ASSWRDRLFYGYT
TRBJ2-5 TRBV2 ASSDGNGGETQY
TRBJ2-7 TRBV4-3 ASSQPGQPILEQY
TRBJ1-3 TRBV11-3 ASSWTARNTIY
NA TRBV2 ARQGLAGGPSYEQY
TRBJ1-1 TRBV11-1 ASSLLTGENTEAF
TRBJ1-2 TRBV28 ASSPAADRAYGYT
TRBJ1-1 TRBV2 ASRWGTAQNTEAF
TRBJ1-3 TRBV27 ASTHFGGPGSGNTIY
TRBJ1-4 TRBV6-1 ASSEVGQGKLF
TRBJ2-7 TRBV7-9 SSSYPTGEQY
TRBJ1-4 TRBV4-3 ASSQGRGQIGKLF
TRBJ2-3 TRBV11-3 ASSLTGPTDTQY
TRBJ1-3 TRBV6-5 ASSRTASGNTIY
TRBJ1-5 TRBV11-2 ASSPTTAYSNQPQH
TRBJ2-7 TRBV4-3 ASSQDLQAPLYKQY
TRBJ1-6 TRBV6-5 ASSRAGQGASPLH
TRBJ2-7 TRBV19 ASSTVTFSYEQY
TRBJ1-1 TRBV4-3 ASSQAPGAPEGAF
TRBJ1-2 TRBV6-5 ASSIGQYYGYT
TRBJ2-5 TRBV9 ASSVELGPTIRQY
TRBJ2-5 TRBV5-1 ASSLWDPGEETQY
TRBJ2-5 TRBV5-8 ASSLGRTSGSRETQY
TRBJ2-1 TRBV29-1 SVGRIAGTGENEQF
TRBJ2-2 TRBV27 ASSTTGGSGELF
TRBJ1-3 TRBV4-3 ASSRRWDRGLTSSGNTIY